Presented here are 29 T cell receptor beta chains from one specimen sequenced in a study of cytomegalovirus exposure and HLA in healthy donors. PCR used 60 Vbeta primers and 13 Jbeta primers. The data were produced by immunoSEQ multiplex PCR, yet TCRdb's version contains in-frame clones alone and is incomplete. Among 95,000 to 110,000 clones listed, more than 75% were seen once. The sequencing sample was made of PBMCs. These receptors came from a woman younger than 30 in good health and CMV-seropositive.

This chain links TRBV21-1 with TRBJ2-5; the table's D call TRBD2 went unverified against the DNA. TRBV21-1 is labeled a pseudogene. The CDR3 has 15 residues. CDR3 residues: CASSFGFYFQETQYF. CDR3 sequence (DNA): TGTGCCAGCAGCTTTGGTTTTTACTTCCAAGAGACCCAGTACTTC.

The J gene is TRBJ1-1, the V gene TRBV29-1; D gene uncertain. Trimming removed 4 bases at V and 1 base at J, with 7 bases between. Germline values: CDR1 SQVTM, CDR2 ANQGSEA. This CDR3 spans 12 amino acids. DNA of the CDR3: TGCAGCGTTGGCGGGCCGAACACTGAAGCTTTCTTT. Its translation is CSVGGPNTEAFF.

This rearrangement joins TRBV1 to TRBJ2-7; the DNA was not used to check the table's D call, TRBD2. TRBV1 is recorded as a pseudogene. CDR3 size: 15 residues. As DNA, the CDR3 is TGCACCAGCAGCCTCCGGGGACTAGCGACCTACGAGCAGTACTTC. Protein sequence: CTSSLRGLATYEQYF.

The rearrangement links TRBV12-5 to TRBJ1-4, with a weak D call TRBD1 (6 bases). Trimming pared 0 bases from V and 6 bases from J, leaving 11 bases between. The CDR3 extends over 15 amino acids. Germline CDR1 is LGHNT and CDR2 is FRNRAP. The CDR3 loop is CASGLVLGAYEKLFF. The CDR3 nucleotides are TGTGCTAGTGGTTTGGTATTGGGGGCTTATGAAAAACTGTTTTTT.

This chain connects TRBV4-2 to TRBJ2-5; 7 positions agree with TRBD2. The DNA end favors TRBJ2-7, so the J call may be wrong. This CDR3 region has 15 residues. Germline-derived CDR1 and CDR2 are LGHNA and YNFKEQ. CDR3 coding DNA: TGTGCCAGCACCCGGGGTGCGGGAGATATCCACGAGCAGTACTTC. Translating gives CASTRGAGDIHEQYF.

On this clone: The CDR3 carries no conserved terminal phenylalanine or tryptophan, so it likely arises from a read error. The chain is built from TRBV29-1 and TRBJ1-1, with TRBD1 matching over 8 bases. Per germline, CDR1 SQVTM and CDR2 ANQGSEA. This CDR3 comprises 14 residues. V trimming: 6 bases; J trimming: 0 bases; junction bases outside the gene matches: 6. As DNA, the CDR3 is TGCAGCGTCCCAGACAGGGGCATGAACACTGAAGCTTTCCTT. Amino acid sequence: CSVPDRGMNTEAFL.

The V call is TRBV9, the J call TRBJ1-2; the match to TRBD1 covers 8 bases. CDR1 and CDR2 from the germline V gene are SGDLS and YYNGEE. The CDR3 spans 15 residues. V lost 0 bases and J lost 8; bases outside the gene matches: 9. The CDR3 loop reads CASSVARTGGMGYTF. CDR3 nucleotides: TGTGCCAGCAGCGTAGCTAGAACAGGGGGAATGGGCTACACCTTC.

The chain couples TRBV7-6 to TRBJ2-3, with TRBD2 matching 8 bases. After removal of 1 base from V and 3 bases from J, the junction contained 15 bases not matched to a gene. The CDR3 sequence is 19 residues long. The germline CDR1 and CDR2 sequences are SGHVS and FNYEAQ. The CDR3 region has the DNA TGTGCCAGCAGCTTAGGTTCCCGGGGACGGGGGGGCTATACAGATACGCAGTATTTT. Its translation is CASSLGSRGRGGYTDTQYF.

This chain connects TRBV7-7 to TRBJ2-2; D is undetermined. V was shortened by 1 base and J by 6 bases, with 6 bases between the two germline ends. Germline V CDR1 and CDR2: SSHAT, FNYEAQ (reference sequence). The CDR3 covers 13 residues. DNA of the CDR3: TGTGCCAGCAGCTTAGATCTTGCCGGGGAGCTGTTTTTT. Translation: CASSLDLAGELFF.

The chain is built from TRBV5-1 and TRBJ2-7, with 7 bases identical to TRBD1. This CDR3 has 13 amino acids. CDR1 SGHRS and CDR2 YFSETQ come from the germline V gene. With 4 bases clipped from V and 3 bases from J, the junction kept 4 bases outside the gene matches. Here the CDR3 reads CASSPTGNYEQYF. Here the CDR3 DNA reads TGCGCCAGCAGCCCGACAGGGAACTACGAGCAGTACTTC.

The J gene is TRBJ2-1, the V gene TRBV7-9, with D possibly being TRBD1 (6 bases). The germline gives CDR1 SEHNR, CDR2 FQNEAQ (reference sequence). The CDR3 runs 16 residues. Trimming pared 1 base from V and 4 bases from J, leaving 14 bases between. The CDR3 bases are TGTGCCAGCAGCTTAGATCCGGGACATCCGTACAATGAGCAGTTCTTC. Translation: CASSLDPGHPYNEQFF.

The V gene is TRBV27, the J gene TRBJ2-1; D possibly corresponds to TRBD1 (6 bases). This CDR3 has 12 residues. Between the trimmed V and J ends, which lost 6 bases and 9 bases, there was a span of 12 bases. The V gene's germline CDR1 is MNHEY and CDR2 SMNVEV (reference sequence). The CDR3 DNA is TGTGCCAGCAGACAGGGAGTTGGTGAGCAGTTCTTC. It is translated as CASRQGVGEQFF.

This clone was recorded a few times. This chain uses TRBV4-2 with TRBJ2-2, with 11 bases aligning to TRBD2. The V gene's germline CDR1 is LGHNA and CDR2 YNFKEQ. This CDR3 region has 16 residues. J lost 5 bases, V lost 0 bases, and 2 bases had no gene match. CDR3 bases: TGTGCCAGCAGCCAAGAAGTAGCGGGAGGGACCGGGGAGCTGTTTTTT. It codes for CASSQEVAGGTGELFF.

V usage is TRBV5-1 and J usage is TRBJ2-5; D possibly corresponds to TRBD2 (5 bases). Per the germline V gene, CDR1 is SGHRS and CDR2 is YFSETQ. V gave up 2 bases and J gave up 2 bases, with 10 bases separating them. This CDR3 region has 14 residues. The CDR3 DNA reads as TGCGCCAGCAGCTTTATACGGGAACAAGAGACCCAGTACTTC. Its protein is CASSFIREQETQYF.

The rearrangement uses TRBV28 and TRBJ2-7; 7 bases align to TRBD1. Germline CDR1 reads MDHEN; CDR2 reads SYDVKM. The length of the CDR3 is 11 residues. Here the CDR3 reads CHKGATYEQYF. The DNA for the CDR3 is TGTCATAAGGGGGCGACCTACGAGCAGTACTTC.

This clone occurred a few times. V usage is TRBV7-9 and J usage is TRBJ1-4; 8 nucleotides agree with TRBD1. Germline CDR1 SEHNR, CDR2 FQNEAQ (reference sequence). The CDR3 runs 17 residues. V was pared by 5 bases and J by 0 bases, with 8 bases of the junction left unmatched. The CDR3 region is CASSLIPGQATNEKLFF. The CDR3 nucleotides are TGTGCCAGCAGCCTCATACCGGGACAGGCAACTAATGAAAAACTGTTTTTT.

The chain employs TRBV28 and TRBJ1-1; possibly TRBD1 for D (6 bases). The CDR3 totals 14 residues. The V and J ends lost 3 bases and 3 bases respectively, with 11 bases between them. Germline loops: CDR1 MDHEN, CDR2 SYDVKM. The DNA of the CDR3 is TGTGCCAGCAGTTTGCAGGGGTGGGACACTGAAGCTTTCTTT. Protein sequence: CASSLQGWDTEAFF.

The V gene is TRBV27, the J gene TRBJ2-2; TRBD2 matches 11 bases. This CDR3 contains 15 residues. V shed 7 bases, J shed 6 bases, and the junction held 7 bases outside the gene matches. CDR1 MNHEY and CDR2 SMNVEV come from the germline V gene (reference sequence). CDR3 sequence reads: CASTPLAGGPGELFF. CDR3 DNA sequence: TGTGCCAGCACCCCGTTAGCGGGGGGGCCCGGGGAGCTGTTTTTT.

The genes are TRBV19 and TRBJ1-2; TRBD1 aligns across 8 bases. The germline gives CDR1 LNHDA, CDR2 SQIVND (reference sequence). The CDR3 extends over 14 amino acids. The V gene end was trimmed by 7 bases and the J gene end by 6 bases; junction bases not matched to a gene: 10. CDR3 residues: CASNRSNRGNGYTF. The CDR3 nucleotides read TGTGCCAGTAACAGATCGAACAGGGGGAATGGCTACACCTTC.

The V call is TRBV6-6, the J call TRBJ1-6; 7 bases are shared with TRBD1. Germline loops: CDR1 MNHNY, CDR2 SVGAGI (reference sequence). The CDR3 is made up of 15 amino acids. Trimming took 5 bases from V and 9 from J; bases not matched to a gene: 10. The CDR3 reads CASSGDRGRGSPLHF. The CDR3 DNA sequence: TGTGCCAGCAGTGGCGATAGGGGGCGGGGTTCACCCCTCCACTTT.

V gene TRBV5-1 combines with J gene TRBJ1-4, with 10 bases identical to TRBD1. After removal of 4 bases from V and 7 bases from J, the junction contained 4 bases not matched to a gene. This CDR3 is built from 14 residues. Germline V gene data show CDR1 as SGHRS and CDR2 as YFSETQ. Written as DNA, the CDR3 is TGCGCCAGCAGCATGACAGGGGGCGTTGAAAAACTGTTTTTT. Translation: CASSMTGGVEKLFF.

The gene calls are TRBV7-2 and TRBJ2-1; a possible D gene is TRBD2 (5 bases). V was cut by 3 bases and J by 6 bases, with 21 bases left in between. Germline V lookup: CDR1 SGHTA, CDR2 FQGNSA. This CDR3 has 17 amino acids. In DNA, the CDR3 is TGTGCCAGCAGCTTGGTCCCCGTTTCGCTAGCTTCCAATGAGCAGTTCTTC. Translated, it gives CASSLVPVSLASNEQFF.

This rearrangement joins TRBV19 to TRBJ1-5; D remains ambiguous. This CDR3 region has 16 residues. V lost 5 bases to trimming and J lost 2 bases, with 16 bases between them. Germline CDR1 LNHDA, CDR2 SQIVND (reference sequence). CDR3 loop: CASSRTGSGGNQPQHF. The DNA for the CDR3 is TGTGCCAGTAGTCGCACGGGTTCCGGGGGCAATCAGCCCCAGCATTTT.

The gene calls are TRBV6-4 and TRBJ1-5; 9 bases are a match to TRBD1. CDR3 length: 15 amino acids. Germline V gene sequence: CDR1 MRHNA, CDR2 SNTAGT. V shed 4 bases and J 5 bases; nucleotides not matched to a gene: 6. The CDR3 coding sequence is TGTGCCAGCAGTGGGTTGGACAGGGGCCATCAGCCCCAGCATTTT. This encodes CASSGLDRGHQPQHF.

V gene TRBV21-1 combines with J gene TRBJ1-2; TRBD1, as called in the table, went unchecked against the DNA. TRBV21-1 is an annotated pseudogene. This CDR3 region has 11 residues. The CDR3 region has the DNA TGTGCCAGCGGAGGACAGGGCGGCTACACCTTC. The encoded protein is CASGGQGGYTF.

The CDR3 is CASSLWRGGDTIYF. The CDR3 nucleotides read TGTGCCAGCAGTTTATGGCGGGGGGGGGACACCATATATTTT. The chain employs TRBV27 and TRBJ1-3, with TRBD1 as a possible D gene (5 bases). This CDR3 has 14 residues. V lost 1 base to trimming and J lost 8 bases, with 12 bases between them. The germline gives CDR1 MNHEY, CDR2 SMNVEV (reference sequence).

The rearrangement joins TRBV7-6 to TRBJ2-1, with 16 bases fitting TRBD2. The CDR3 has 20 residues. Looked up from germline, CDR1 is SGHVS and CDR2 is FNYEAQ. V shed 5 bases and J 0 bases; nucleotides not matched to a gene: 10. The CDR3 nucleotides read TGTGCCAGCAGCGGAAGCCCGGGACTAGCGGGAGGGCGCTCCTACAATGAGCAGTTCTTC. Translating gives CASSGSPGLAGGRSYNEQFF.

This clone was picked up one time. CDR3 protein: CASSRRVARGEKLFF. CDR3 bases: TGTGCCAGCAGCCGACGGGTGGCCCGGGGTGAAAAACTGTTTTTT. The V gene is TRBV7-9, the J gene TRBJ1-4; the D is unclear. Germline V gene data show CDR1 as SEHNR and CDR2 as FQNEAQ (reference sequence). The CDR3 sequence is 15 residues long. Between the trimmed V and J ends, which lost 5 bases and 7 bases, there was a span of 17 bases. The variable domain in full, completed from reference TRBV7-9 and TRBJ1-4, reads DTGVSQNPRHKITKRGQNVTFRCDPISEHNRLYWYRQTLGQGPEFLTYFQNEAQLEKSRLLSDRFSAERPKGSFSTLEIQRTEQGDSAMYLCASSRRVARGEKLFFGSGTQLSVL.

In the case of this clone: Other DNA sequences in the sample encode the same CDR3. The chain couples TRBV7-2 to TRBJ2-7; a possible D gene is TRBD2 (6 bases). Per germline, CDR1 SGHTA and CDR2 FQGNSA. Trimming took off 5 bases at V and 4 bases at J, with 12 bases between the two ends. CDR3 length: 13 residues. In DNA, the CDR3 is TGTGCCAGCAGCCTAATAGCGGCTTACGAGCAGTACTTC. This gives the protein CASSLIAAYEQYF.